These 16 T cell receptor beta chains were sequenced from one sample in a study of blood T cell repertoires in COVID-19. The assay was immunoSEQ multiplex PCR, and TCRdb's table has in-frame clones only and misses some. The sample holds around 200,000 clones; about 87% are singletons and the top ten take 0.7% to 0.9%. The sequencing sample was made of peripheral blood. These receptors originate from a woman aged 18-29 years who had recovered from COVID-19.

The J gene is TRBJ2-3, the V gene TRBV12-1; the DNA was not used to check the table's D call, TRBD2. TRBV12-1 is a pseudogene locus. This CDR3 has 11 residues. This CDR3 reads CASSLRADLDF. CDR3 DNA sequence: TGTGCCAGCAGCTTAAGAGCGGATCTGGATTTT.

This clone was detected a few times. V usage is TRBV15 and J usage is TRBJ2-6, with 7 nucleotides matching TRBD2. This CDR3 spans 14 amino acids. V lost 9 bases, J lost 0 bases, and 2 bases stayed unmatched. Germline V gene data show CDR1 as LNHNV and CDR2 as YYDKDF (reference sequence). This chain's CDR3 is CATTSPSGANVLTF. CDR3 DNA sequence: TGTGCCACGACTAGCCCCTCTGGGGCCAACGTCCTGACTTTC.

This chain links TRBV6-5 with TRBJ2-1, with D possibly being TRBD2 (6 bases). The CDR3 extends over 15 amino acids. From germline, CDR1 is MNHEY and CDR2 SVGAGI. V was cut by 4 bases and J by 4 bases, with 14 bases left in between. The CDR3 bases are TGTGCCAGCAGTTCCTTGGGGGGTCGGTACAATGAGCAGTTCTTC. It encodes CASSSLGGRYNEQFF.

This chain joins TRBV29-1 and TRBJ1-2; perhaps TRBD1 as D (5 bases). The germline V gene encodes CDR1 SQVTM and CDR2 ANQGSEA. V lost 6 bases, J lost 4 bases, and 12 bases lay in between. The CDR3 contains 12 residues. CDR3 nucleotide sequence: TGCAGCGTGGAATCCGGGGGCTATGGCTACACCTTC. It is translated as CSVESGGYGYTF.

The V gene is TRBV3-1 (or the pseudogene TRBV3-2), the J gene TRBJ2-5; TRBD2 matches at 11 bases. The V and J ends lost 2 bases and 2 bases, in that order; junction bases with no gene match: 1. The CDR3 spans 15 residues. Germline V gene data show CDR1 as LGHDT and CDR2 as YNNKEL (reference sequence). The CDR3 bases are TGTGCCAGCAGCCAAACTAGCGGGGGACAAGAGACCCAGTACTTC. Translation: CASSQTSGGQETQYF.

The chain couples TRBV6-5 to TRBJ1-3; unclear D gene. The CDR3 length is 15 residues. Trimming shortened V by 2 bases and J by 0 bases, and 8 bases separated the two germline ends. Germline V CDR1 and CDR2: MNHEY, SVGAGI. CDR3 loop: CASSYQAFSGNTIYF. As DNA, the CDR3 is TGTGCCAGCAGTTACCAGGCCTTCTCTGGAAACACCATATATTTT.

The rearrangement joins TRBV5-1 to TRBJ1-1; D is unclear. Trimming took off 2 bases at V and 1 base at J, with 9 bases between the two ends. The CDR3 sequence is 14 residues long. The germline CDR1 and CDR2 sequences are SGHRS and YFSETQ. The DNA for the CDR3 is TGCGCCAGCAGCTTCGGCGCGGAGAACACTGAAGCTTTCTTT. It codes for CASSFGAENTEAFF. The variable domain in full, completed from reference TRBV5-1 and TRBJ1-1, reads KAGVTQTPRYLIKTRGQQVTLSCSPISGHRSVSWYQQTPGQGLQFLFEYFSETQRNKGNFPGRFSGRQFSNSRSEMNVSTLELGDSALYLCASSFGAENTEAFFGQGTRLTVV.

The V and J genes are TRBV16 and TRBJ1-4, with D perhaps matching TRBD1 (5 bases). Germline CDR1 KGHSY, CDR2 FQNENV. Trimming left V 4 bases short and J 3 bases short, with 18 bases between. The CDR3 sequence is 17 residues long. The CDR3 reads CASSPAGGRGANEKLFF. Written as DNA, the CDR3 is TGTGCCAGCAGCCCCGCTGGGGGGAGAGGAGCTAATGAAAAACTGTTTTTT. Together with reference TRBV16 and TRBJ1-4, the CDR3 gives the full variable domain: GEEVAQTPKHLVRGEGQKAKLYCAPIKGHSYVFWYQQVLKNEFKFLISFQNENVFDETGMPKERFSAKCLPNSPCSLEIQATKLEDSAVYFCASSPAGGRGANEKLFFGSGTQLSVL.

This clone occurred a few times. CDR3 amino acids: CASSVGPSRDEQFF. The DNA for the CDR3 is TGTGCCAGCAGCGTAGGTCCGAGCCGGGATGAGCAGTTCTTC. The chain joins TRBV9 to TRBJ2-1; D not certain. V lost 0 bases to trimming and J lost 8 bases, with 12 bases between them. This CDR3 has 14 residues. CDR1 is SGDLS and CDR2 is YYNGEE in the germline V gene.

The chain has TRBV3-1 (or the pseudogene TRBV3-2) and TRBJ2-3, with 11 bases identical to TRBD2. The germline gives CDR1 LGHDT, CDR2 YNNKEL (reference sequence). The CDR3 runs 17 residues. Germline trimming cut 5 bases from V and 0 bases from J; bases unmatched to any gene: 7. The CDR3, as DNA: TGTGCCAGCAGCGCCCGACTAGCGGGGCCTAGCACAGATACGCAGTATTTT. Its protein product is CASSARLAGPSTDTQYF.

The rearrangement uses TRBV30 and TRBJ1-3; 7 positions match TRBD1. Germline V gene sequence: CDR1 GTSNPN, CDR2 SVGIG (reference sequence). The CDR3 runs 13 residues. V was pared by 3 bases and J by 4 bases, with 3 bases of the junction left unmatched. CDR3 protein: CAWSRGDGNTIYF. CDR3 DNA sequence: TGTGCCTGGAGCAGGGGGGACGGAAACACCATATATTTT.

This clone appeared once. This chain links TRBV5-1 with TRBJ1-2; 9 bases match TRBD1. This CDR3 spans 15 amino acids. Germline V gene sequence: CDR1 SGHRS, CDR2 YFSETQ. The V segment lost 0 bases and the J segment 4 bases; nucleotides outside the gene matches: 4. The CDR3 DNA follows: TGCGCCAGCAGCTTGGGGGGACAGGGTACCTATGGCTACACCTTC. Its translation is CASSLGGQGTYGYTF.

CDR3 in DNA: TGCGCCAGCAGCAACGGACTAGCGGGTCAAGAGACCCAGTACTTC. Translating gives CASSNGLAGQETQYF. The chain couples TRBV5-1 to TRBJ2-5; TRBD2 matches at 11 bases. Losses at the gene ends were 4 bases for V and 2 bases for J; bases not matched to a gene: 4. The germline CDR1 and CDR2 sequences are SGHRS and YFSETQ. The CDR3 runs 15 residues. Looking up the rest from reference TRBV5-1 and TRBJ2-5 gives the full variable domain: KAGVTQTPRYLIKTRGQQVTLSCSPISGHRSVSWYQQTPGQGLQFLFEYFSETQRNKGNFPGRFSGRQFSNSRSEMNVSTLELGDSALYLCASSNGLAGQETQYFGPGTRLLVL.

The chain combines TRBV24-1 with TRBJ1-4; D is undetermined. Trimming took 9 bases from V and 0 from J, leaving 10 bases between them. CDR1 KGHDR and CDR2 SFDVKD come from the germline V gene. The CDR3 is made up of 14 amino acids. The CDR3 protein is CATQGDATNEKLFF. As DNA, the CDR3 is TGTGCCACCCAAGGAGATGCAACTAATGAAAAACTGTTTTTT.

This clone was detected a few times. The chain links TRBV29-1 to TRBJ1-6, with D hard to call. V was pared by 7 bases and J by 7 bases, with 17 bases between. The CDR3 extends over 14 amino acids. Germline CDR1 and CDR2: SQVTM and ANQGSEA. The CDR3 bases are TGCAGCGCCTCGTTCGGGGAACGCAATTCACCCCTCCACTTT. Translation gives CSASFGERNSPLHF.

The genes are TRBV3-1 (or the pseudogene TRBV3-2) and TRBJ2-1; weak D call: TRBD1 (5 bases). Germline V gives CDR1 LGHDT, CDR2 YNNKEL (reference sequence). The CDR3 sequence is 14 residues long. V dropped 3 bases and J dropped 4 bases, with 10 bases sitting between them. This CDR3 is CASSQEQVYNEQFF. CDR3 in DNA: TGTGCCAGCAGCCAGGAACAGGTGTACAATGAGCAGTTCTTC.